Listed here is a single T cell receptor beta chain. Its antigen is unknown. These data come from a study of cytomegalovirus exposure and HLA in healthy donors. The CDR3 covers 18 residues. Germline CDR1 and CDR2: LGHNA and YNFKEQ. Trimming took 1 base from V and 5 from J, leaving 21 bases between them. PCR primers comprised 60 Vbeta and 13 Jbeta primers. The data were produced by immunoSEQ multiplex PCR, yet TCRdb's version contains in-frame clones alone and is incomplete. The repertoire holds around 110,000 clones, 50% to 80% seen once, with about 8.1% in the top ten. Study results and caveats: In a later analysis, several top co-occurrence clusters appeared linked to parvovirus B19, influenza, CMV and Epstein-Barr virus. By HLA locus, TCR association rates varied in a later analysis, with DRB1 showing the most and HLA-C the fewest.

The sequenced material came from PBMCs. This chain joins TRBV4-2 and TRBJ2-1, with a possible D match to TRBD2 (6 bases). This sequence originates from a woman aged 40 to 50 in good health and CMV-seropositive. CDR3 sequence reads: CASSQVGLTGRKDNEQFF. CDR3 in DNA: TGTGCCAGCAGCCAAGTGGGACTCACGGGACGGAAAGACAATGAGCAGTTCTTC.